This T cell receptor beta chain derives from a study of cytomegalovirus exposure and HLA in healthy donors. The CDR3 is made up of 16 amino acids. J was trimmed by 3 bases and V by 1 base; bases with no gene match: 5. The germline V gene encodes CDR1 LGHNA and CDR2 YSLEER. The PCR ran on 60 Vbeta and 13 Jbeta primers. Profiled with immunoSEQ multiplex PCR; TCRdb holds only in-frame clones, not every one. The profile covers some 150,000 clones, with over 70% appearing a single time and about 9.5% taken by the ten largest. Despite likely unrecorded immune exposures, the donors were nominally healthy at the time of sampling.

The V call is TRBV4-3, the J call TRBJ2-1, with 8 bases matching TRBD2. The TCR was taken from a man between 18 and 29 years old in good health and CMV-seropositive. Sequenced material: PBMCs. As DNA, the CDR3 is TGCGCCAGCAGCCAAGCCGGGGGGGTTGTCTACAATGAGCAGTTCTTC. Translating gives CASSQAGGVVYNEQFF.